These 30 T cell receptor beta chains originate from one sample sequenced in a study of T cell repertoires in cytomegalovirus infection. TCRdb independently ran MiXCR on the reads; one entry per CDR3 protein. The sample holds nearly 650,000 distinct CDR3 sequences; 20% to 30% are singletons and the top ten take roughly 8%. Sequencing was carried out using CD8+ T cells from PBMCs. Source of these receptors: a human donor in good health (CMV status not recorded). Some clones in this sample may be carry-over from other donors' samples.

This clonotype has a handful of counts. V and J are TRBV4-2 and TRBJ2-3, with a tentative D call TRBD2 (5 bases). Per the germline V gene, CDR1 is LGHNA and CDR2 is YNFKEQ. CDR3 length equals 17 residues. V shed 2 bases and J shed 3 bases, with 18 bases lying between them. DNA of the CDR3: TGTGCCAGCAGCCAAACCGTAGGAAGGCTAGCAACAGATACGCAGTATTTT. This codes for CASSQTVGRLATDTQYF.

This clonotype was counted ten times or more. This chain links TRBV11-3 with TRBJ2-1; 9 bases agree with TRBD2. This CDR3 region has 14 residues. Germline lookup yields CDR1 SGHNT and CDR2 YENEEA. The V gene end was trimmed by 3 bases and the J gene end by 6 bases; junction bases not matched to a gene: 3. The CDR3 reads CASSFGGGANEQFF. The CDR3 DNA reads TGTGCCAGCAGCTTCGGCGGGGGGGCCAATGAGCAGTTCTTC.

This chain connects TRBV29-1 to TRBJ2-1; D perhaps matches TRBD1 (6 bases). The length of the CDR3 is 15 residues. Looked up from germline, CDR1 is SQVTM and CDR2 is ANQGSEA. V was clipped by 6 bases and J by 3 bases, with 18 bases between them. CDR3 sequence reads: CSVAGQSTSYNEQFF. The CDR3 DNA reads as TGCAGCGTGGCCGGACAGTCGACAAGCTACAATGAGCAGTTCTTC.

V is TRBV20-1 and J is TRBJ1-2; D possibly corresponds to TRBD1 (6 bases). This CDR3 is 14 amino acids long. CDR1 is DFQATT and CDR2 is SNEGSKA in the germline V gene (reference sequence). V was trimmed by 0 bases and J by 1 base, leaving 9 bases between them. The DNA of the CDR3 is TGCAGTGCTAGAGATGGGGGCCTTAACTATGGCTACACCTTC. Translation gives CSARDGGLNYGYTF.

The J gene is TRBJ2-6, the V gene TRBV2, with TRBD1 as a possible D gene (6 bases). The CDR3 extends over 16 amino acids. V gave up 8 bases and J gave up 3 bases, with 17 bases separating them. Germline CDR1 is SNHLY and CDR2 is FYNNEI. In DNA form, the CDR3 reads TGTGCCAGCGGACGCCCGGACAGCGGTGGGGCCAACGTCCTGACTTTC. Residues: CASGRPDSGGANVLTF.

The chain links TRBV7-9 to TRBJ2-1; tentatively, D is TRBD2 (7 bases). This CDR3 comprises 14 residues. Trimming stripped 4 bases from V and 6 bases from J, with 13 bases between. In germline, CDR1 is SEHNR, CDR2 FQNEAQ (reference sequence). The CDR3: CASSSLGGANEQFF. For the CDR3, the DNA is TGTGCCAGCAGCTCTTTGGGGGGGGCCAATGAGCAGTTCTTC. Looking up the rest from reference TRBV7-9 and TRBJ2-1 gives the full variable domain: DTGVSQNPRHKITKRGQNVTFRCDPISEHNRLYWYRQTLGQGPEFLTYFQNEAQLEKSRLLSDRFSAERPKGSFSTLEIQRTEQGDSAMYLCASSSLGGANEQFFGPGTRLTVL.

Only a few counts were recorded for this clonotype. V is TRBV7-9 and J is TRBJ2-3; maybe TRBD2 (6 bases). Trimming pared 5 bases from V and 5 bases from J, leaving 11 bases between. The germline V gene encodes CDR1 SEHNR and CDR2 FQNEAQ (reference sequence). The CDR3 totals 13 residues. The CDR3 loop reads CASSPTAGDTQYF. DNA of the CDR3: TGTGCCAGCAGCCCGACAGCGGGAGATACGCAGTATTTT. The variable domain in full, with the rest retrieved from reference TRBV7-9 and TRBJ2-3, is DTGVSQNPRHKITKRGQNVTFRCDPISEHNRLYWYRQTLGQGPEFLTYFQNEAQLEKSRLLSDRFSAERPKGSFSTLEIQRTEQGDSAMYLCASSPTAGDTQYFGPGTRLTVL.

The V and J genes are TRBV28 and TRBJ2-1; the D gene is possibly TRBD2 (5 bases). Germline V gives CDR1 MDHEN, CDR2 SYDVKM. This CDR3 spans 11 amino acids. Trimming took 7 bases from V and 9 from J, leaving 10 bases between them. The DNA for the CDR3 is TGTGCCAGCATTATCGGGGTTGAGCAGTTCTTC. As protein: CASIIGVEQFF.

This clonotype was recorded a few times. The chain carries TRBV6-5 and TRBJ1-1, with D uncertain. Trimming shortened V by 0 bases and J by 3 bases, and 8 bases separated the two germline ends. The CDR3 has 14 amino acids. Germline V CDR1 and CDR2: MNHEY, SVGAGI. The CDR3 DNA sequence: TGTGCCAGCAGTTACTCTGGGGTGGACACTGAAGCTTTCTTT. It is translated as CASSYSGVDTEAFF.

The rearrangement links TRBV7-2 to TRBJ2-3, with D uncertain. The length of the CDR3 is 15 residues. The germline V gene encodes CDR1 SGHTA and CDR2 FQGNSA. V lost 1 base to trimming and J lost 4 bases, with 12 bases between them. As DNA, the CDR3 is TGTGCCAGCAGCTTAGTAGGGTCCCCCCCAGATACGCAGTATTTT. Protein sequence: CASSLVGSPPDTQYF.

The chain links TRBV20-1 to TRBJ2-1; no firm D call. Germline CDR1 and CDR2: DFQATT and SNEGSKA (reference sequence). V was pared by 2 bases and J by 6 bases, with 11 bases between. This CDR3 has 13 amino acids. The CDR3 DNA reads TGCAGTGCTAGACAACGAGTGGGCAATGAGCAGTTCTTC. It is translated as CSARQRVGNEQFF.

The chain carries TRBV9 and TRBJ2-5; D perhaps matches TRBD2 (5 bases). The CDR3 covers 13 residues. CDR1 and CDR2 from the germline V gene are SGDLS and YYNGEE. V lost 5 bases, J lost 4 bases, and 12 bases lay in between. CDR3 nucleotides: TGTGCCAGCAGTAAACCTGAGGGAGAGACCCAGTACTTC. Its translation: CASSKPEGETQYF.

J is TRBJ2-3 and V is TRBV7-9; TRBD1 is a possible D gene (6 bases). This CDR3 has 16 residues. V was pared by 3 bases and J by 0 bases, with 13 bases between. Germline-derived CDR1 and CDR2 are SEHNR and FQNEAQ (reference sequence). CDR3 sequence: CASSFPGHASTDTQYF. The CDR3 nucleotides are TGTGCCAGCAGCTTTCCGGGACACGCTAGCACAGATACGCAGTATTTT.

The chain carries TRBV29-1 and TRBJ1-2; TRBD1 aligns across 8 bases. Germline V gene data show CDR1 as SQVTM and CDR2 as ANQGSEA. There are 15 residues in the CDR3. V trimming: 1 base; J trimming: 2 bases; junction bases outside the gene matches: 6. CDR3 coding DNA: TGCAGCGTTGAAGCTGTGACAGGGGCCAACTATGGCTACACCTTC. Translating it yields CSVEAVTGANYGYTF.

The table lists this clonotype with a few counts. The J gene is TRBJ2-5, the V gene TRBV9; D perhaps matches TRBD2 (6 bases). The CDR3 length is 13 residues. Trimming removed 0 bases from V and 5 bases from J, with 8 bases in between. Per the germline V gene, CDR1 is SGDLS and CDR2 is YYNGEE. The CDR3 region has the DNA TGTGCCAGCAGCGTAGGGGGGGTCGAGACCCAGTACTTC. Translation gives CASSVGGVETQYF.

About this clonotype itself: A much larger clonotype is one base distant, so this may be a read error. The V gene is TRBV12-3 or TRBV12-4, the J gene TRBJ1-1, with D unresolved. The CDR3 runs to 14 residues. The CDR3 spells CARSFAGMGTEAFF. CDR3 bases: TGTGCCAGAAGTTTTGCGGGGATGGGCACTGAAGCTTTCTTT.

In this sample, this clonotype turned up a few times. V and J are TRBV14 and TRBJ2-3, with D maybe TRBD1 (5 bases). The germline V and J ends were trimmed by 0 bases and 2 bases, with 12 bases remaining between them. CDR3 size: 16 residues. Germline V lookup: CDR1 SGHDN, CDR2 FVKESK. CDR3: CASSQDNRRNTDTQYF. The CDR3 nucleotides are TGTGCCAGCAGCCAAGATAACAGGAGAAACACAGATACGCAGTATTTT.

The chain couples TRBV20-1 to TRBJ1-3, with D perhaps TRBD1 (5 bases). Germline values: CDR1 DFQATT, CDR2 SNEGSKA (reference sequence). Trimming shortened V by 5 bases and J by 4 bases, and 15 bases separated the two germline ends. The CDR3 length is 14 residues. CDR3 sequence reads: CSALGVGTGNTIYF. The CDR3 nucleotides read TGCAGTGCTCTCGGGGTAGGGACCGGAAACACCATATATTTT.

This clonotype was observed a handful of times. The chain recombines TRBV28 with TRBJ1-2; 7 nucleotides agree with TRBD1. Looked up from germline, CDR1 is MDHEN and CDR2 is SYDVKM. The CDR3 is made up of 15 amino acids. With 3 bases clipped from V and 4 bases from J, the junction kept 8 bases outside the gene matches. CDR3 nucleotides: TGTGCCAGCAGTTTCCCGGGACAGCGGTTCTATGGCTACACCTTC. It codes for CASSFPGQRFYGYTF.

V and J are TRBV7-6 and TRBJ2-7; TRBD1 matches at 9 bases. The germline gives CDR1 SGHVS, CDR2 FNYEAQ. Germline trimming cut 10 bases from V and 6 bases from J; bases unmatched to any gene: 7. The CDR3 covers 12 residues. CDR3 DNA: TGTGCCATCTCCGGGACAGGGATCGAGCAGTACTTC. This encodes CAISGTGIEQYF.

This clonotype was detected ten times or more. V usage is TRBV29-1 and J usage is TRBJ2-5; perhaps D is TRBD1 or TRBD2 (5 bases each). V dropped 6 bases and J dropped 4 bases, with 24 bases sitting between them. The germline gives CDR1 SQVTM, CDR2 ANQGSEA. The CDR3 has 16 residues. CDR3 sequence reads: CSVSLRESGVRETQYF. Written as DNA, the CDR3 is TGCAGCGTGTCCCTCAGGGAATCCGGGGTCAGAGAGACCCAGTACTTC.

The gene calls are TRBV7-9 and TRBJ1-2, with D possibly TRBD1 on 5 matching bases. V lost 4 bases to trimming and J lost 8 bases, with 17 bases between them. CDR3 length: 14 amino acids. Per germline, CDR1 SEHNR and CDR2 FQNEAQ (reference sequence). CDR3 residues: CASSWPGRHVGYTF. CDR3 bases: TGTGCCAGCAGCTGGCCGGGACGGCACGTCGGCTACACCTTC.

This clonotype was detected only a few times. The chain is built from TRBV5-5 and TRBJ1-1; D is undetermined. CDR1 and CDR2 from the germline V gene are SGHKS and YYEKEE (reference sequence). The CDR3 spans 15 residues. The V end was cut by 0 bases, the J end by 1 base, with 10 bases between. The CDR3 loop is CASSLDAFGNTEAFF. Written as DNA, the CDR3 is TGTGCCAGCAGCTTGGATGCTTTTGGGAACACTGAAGCTTTCTTT.

This clonotype came up many times. This rearrangement joins TRBV28 to TRBJ2-7; 7 nucleotides line up with TRBD1. V lost 5 bases, J lost 0 bases, and 7 bases stayed unmatched. CDR3 length: 15 amino acids. CDR1 is MDHEN, CDR2 SYDVKM, per germline. CDR3 sequence reads: CASSRTGTASYEQYV. The CDR3 DNA is TGTGCCAGCAGTCGGACCGGGACAGCCTCCTACGAGCAGTACGTC.

This clonotype was counted only a few times. The chain uses TRBV27 and TRBJ2-7; 7 bases line up with TRBD1. The CDR3 contains 14 residues. CDR1 and CDR2 (germline): MNHEY, SMNVEV (reference sequence). Trimming removed 5 bases from V and 6 bases from J; junction bases left unmatched: 10. CDR3 sequence: CASSLRNTGVEQYF. The DNA of the CDR3 is TGTGCCAGCAGTCTACGAAACACAGGGGTCGAGCAGTACTTC.

This clonotype was observed a handful of times. A junction end diverges from the germline sequence, so it may reflect a read error. This chain links TRBV28 with TRBJ2-3; 10 bases agree with TRBD2. The V gene's germline CDR1 is MDHEN and CDR2 SYDVKM. This CDR3 region has 18 residues. In nucleotides, the CDR3 is TGTGCCAGCATTTTAGGAAGCGGGGGGGGACCTAGCACAGATACGCAGTATTTT. It codes for CASILGSGGGPSTDTQYF.

The chain uses TRBV29-1 and TRBJ1-1; D gene uncertain. Germline assignment: CDR1 SQVTM and CDR2 ANQGSEA. Trimming took off 7 bases at V and 4 bases at J, with 7 bases between the two ends. The length of the CDR3 is 10 residues. The CDR3 sequence: CSGQGTEAFF. Here the CDR3 DNA reads TGCAGCGGGCAAGGCACTGAAGCTTTCTTT.

For the CDR3, the DNA is TGTGCCAGCCTTAAATCCATGACAGAGGATCAGCCCCAGCATTTT. This encodes CASLKSMTEDQPQHF. The chain is built from TRBV6-6 and TRBJ1-5; the D gene is possibly TRBD1 (5 bases). From germline, CDR1 is MNHNY and CDR2 SVGAGI (reference sequence). V shed 8 bases and J shed 5 bases, with 19 bases lying between them. The CDR3 runs 15 residues.

This chain connects TRBV6-2 or TRBV6-3 to TRBJ1-1; 8 bases fit TRBD1. V was clipped by 2 bases and J by 1 base; unmatched bases: 9. This CDR3 has 17 residues. CDR1 is MNHEY, CDR2 SVGEGT, per germline. The CDR3 nucleotides are TGTGCCAGCAGTTACCCCACCATGGACAGGGAGAACACTGAAGCTTTCTTT. It yields the protein CASSYPTMDRENTEAFF.

The chain links TRBV7-2 to TRBJ2-7; D remains unclear. V was shortened by 4 bases and J by 5 bases, with 12 bases between the two germline ends. The CDR3 is 13 amino acids. The germline V gene has CDR1 SGHTA and CDR2 FQGNSA. The CDR3, as DNA: TGTACCAGCAGCTCCCCCGCCACCAACGAGCAGTACGTC. Its protein is CTSSSPATNEQYV.